The rows below give T cell receptor beta chains drawn from one sample of a study of spatial heterogeneity in lung cancer. One entry per CDR3 protein, called by TCRdb with MiXCR from the 5' RACE reads. The sample consists of more than 20,000 distinct CDR3 sequences, under 6% of them appearing once. The sequences come from PBMCs, collected at surgery. These receptors originate from a male donor with early-stage non-small cell lung cancer. Both conserved end residues are part of each CDR3. The D gene is left open where the match is weak. The size of a clone is reported for some rows only, either as once, few or many, or as a class for expanded clones.

clone_size d_call j_call v_call cdr3_length cdr3_nt cdr3_aa
- TRBD1 TRBJ1-1 TRBV5-1 15 TGCGCCAGCAGCCCCCAGGGGGCTGGGAACACTGAAGCTTTCTTT CASSPQGAGNTEAFF
many - TRBJ1-6 TRBV27 13 TGTGCCAGCAGTTTATCCTCTAATTCACCCCTCCACTTT CASSLSSNSPLHF
many - TRBJ2-5 TRBV5-1 15 TGCGCCAGCAGCCTAAACCGACAGGTTACCGAGACCCAGTACTTC CASSLNRQVTETQYF
many - TRBJ2-7 TRBV6-4 13 TGTGCCAGCAACCCGGGACACATCTACGAGCAGTACTTC CASNPGHIYEQYF
many TRBD2 TRBJ2-1 TRBV7-2 16 TGTGCCAGCAGCCCCCGGACTAGCGGGGGAGGCGGGGAGCAGTTCTTC CASSPRTSGGGGEQFF
- - TRBJ1-4 TRBV7-6 14 TGTGCCAGCAGCTTACGGGGGGCTAATGATAAACTGTTTTTT CASSLRGANDKLFF
medium-sized - TRBJ2-5 TRBV12-3/TRBV12-4 11 TGTGCCAGCAGTTTTTCTGAGACCCAGTACTTC CASSFSETQYF
- TRBD2 TRBJ2-1 TRBV4-1 15 TGCGCCAGCAGCCTAGCGGGAGTGGTCTACAATGAGCAGTTCTTC CASSLAGVVYNEQFF
many TRBD2 TRBJ2-7 TRBV20-1 14 TGCAGTGCAGCGGGACTAGCGGGACACGACGAGCAGTACTTC CSAAGLAGHDEQYF
- TRBD2 TRBJ2-7 TRBV4-2 18 TGTGCCAGCAGCCAACCCCGGGGAGGGGCGCAGAGCTCCTACGAGCAGTACTTC CASSQPRGGAQSSYEQYF
few - TRBJ1-1 TRBV7-9 15 TGTGCCAGCATTGCCCCGGGACTCCAGAACACTGAAGCTTTCTTT CASIAPGLQNTEAFF
many - TRBJ2-1 TRBV10-2 15 TGCGCCAGCAGTGTAATTAGCGGTGACTACAATGAGCAGTTCTTC CASSVISGDYNEQFF
many TRBD2 TRBJ2-3 TRBV27 17 TGTGCCAGCAGTCCCTTCACCGGGACTAGCGGGAGAGATACGCAGTATTTT CASSPFTGTSGRDTQYF
many - TRBJ2-7 TRBV20-1 13 TGCAGTGTGGCCGAACCGAATTCCTACGAGCAGTACTTC CSVAEPNSYEQYF
many - TRBJ1-1 TRBV6-1 15 TGTGCCAGCAGCGCTTCCAGACAGATGAACACTGAAGCTTTCTTT CASSASRQMNTEAFF
many TRBD1 TRBJ2-7 TRBV6-5 12 TGTGCCAGCGGACAGGCTTCCTACGAGCAGTACTTC CASGQASYEQYF
many - TRBJ2-2 TRBV6-1 14 TGTGCCAGCAGTGGGGGACGGGACACCGGGGAGCTGTTTTTT CASSGGRDTGELFF
many - TRBJ2-7 TRBV6-5 15 TGTGCCAGCAGTTACTCGTGGGCCCGCTCCTACGAGCAGTACTTC CASSYSWARSYEQYF
many TRBD1 TRBJ1-3 TRBV10-3 14 TGTGCCATCAGTGAAGGGGGCAGAGGAAACACCATATATTTT CAISEGGRGNTIYF
many TRBD2 TRBJ2-7 TRBV5-1 14 TGCGCCAGCAGCCAGGGACTAGCGGGAAGCGAGCAGTACTTC CASSQGLAGSEQYF
many - TRBJ2-1 TRBV18 11 TGTGCCAGCTCAGACAGCAATGAGCAGTTCTTC CASSDSNEQFF
many TRBD1 TRBJ2-7 TRBV20-1 15 TGCAGTGCTCCAACCCGGGACAGGGGTTCCTACGAGCAGTACTTC CSAPTRDRGSYEQYF
many - TRBJ1-1 TRBV25-1 13 TGTGCCAGCAGTCCCCGGGGGGATACTGAAGCTTTCTTT CASSPRGDTEAFF
medium-sized TRBD1 TRBJ2-7 TRBV28 14 TGTGCCAGCAGTTTTGCACAGGGGAGCTACGAGCAGTACTTC CASSFAQGSYEQYF
many - TRBJ1-2 TRBV7-2 14 TGTGCCAGCAGCTTACCGCCGGGGAACTATGGCTACACCTTC CASSLPPGNYGYTF
- - TRBJ2-7 TRBV12-3/TRBV12-4 14 TGTGCCAGCAGTTTAGCAGGGACCCACTACGAGCAGTACTTC CASSLAGTHYEQYF
many - TRBJ1-1 TRBV29-1 14 TGCAGCGTTGTAGGGAGGATTACGGACACTGAAGCTTTCTTT CSVVGRITDTEAFF
many TRBD1 TRBJ1-1 TRBV5-1 17 TGCGCCAGCACACCGGAGGGACAGAGACTCATGAACACTGAAGCTTTCTTT CASTPEGQRLMNTEAFF
many - TRBJ1-1 TRBV20-1 15 TGCAGTGCCTTTTCTCCAGGAACCGTCTACACTGAAGCTTTCTTT CSAFSPGTVYTEAFF
many - TRBJ2-7 TRBV12-3/TRBV12-4 12 TGTGCCAGCAGTTTGTACAGCTACGAGCAGTACTTC CASSLYSYEQYF
medium-sized TRBD1 TRBJ1-4 TRBV10-3 14 TGTGCCATCAGTGGAACAGGGGAGGAGGAAAAACTGTTTTTT CAISGTGEEEKLFF
- TRBD1 TRBJ1-5 TRBV15 15 TGTGCCACCAGCAGAGATAGGACAGGATCGGCTCCCCAGCATTTT CATSRDRTGSAPQHF
medium-sized - TRBJ2-1 TRBV29-1 13 TGCAGCCTAGAGGGGTCCCAGCGCGGTGAGCAGTTCTTC CSLEGSQRGEQFF
many TRBD2 TRBJ2-3 TRBV20-1 14 TGCAGTGCTAGAGTTAGCGGGAGTGAAGATACGCAGTATTTT CSARVSGSEDTQYF
medium-sized - TRBJ2-7 TRBV28 13 TGTGCCAGCACCACTACTGCTGCCTACGAGCAGTACTTC CASTTTAAYEQYF
many - TRBJ2-1 TRBV3-1 14 TGTGCCAGCAGCCAAGGGCCCTTCGGCGCTGAGCAGTTCTTC CASSQGPFGAEQFF
few TRBD1 TRBJ1-1 TRBV4-2 18 TGTGCCAGCAGCCAACAACCACGGGACAGGACCACCTGGAATGAAGCTTTCTTT CASSQQPRDRTTWNEAFF
many TRBD1 TRBJ1-2 TRBV27 15 TGTGCCAGCAGTGAAACAGGGGTAACTAACTATGGCTACACCTTC CASSETGVTNYGYTF
many TRBD2 TRBJ2-3 TRBV20-1 16 TGCAGTGCCCAACACTATGGCCGGGGAGGGACAGATACGCAGTATTTT CSAQHYGRGGTDTQYF
many - TRBJ1-2 TRBV20-1 14 TGCAGTGCTAGAGAATCTGCGGGGCAGGGTGGCTACACCTTC CSARESAGQGGYTF
- TRBD1 TRBJ2-1 TRBV27 15 TGTGCCAGCAGTTCCGGGACAGATACCTACAATGAGCAGTTCTTC CASSSGTDTYNEQFF
medium-sized - TRBJ2-7 TRBV3-1 12 TGTGCCAGCAGCCGGCAGCGGCACGAGCAGTACTTC CASSRQRHEQYF
many TRBD1 TRBJ2-5 TRBV4-2 15 TGTGCCAGCAGCCAAGTCCGGGACAGTCAAGAGACCCAGTACTTC CASSQVRDSQETQYF
many - TRBJ2-2 TRBV24-1 16 TGTGCCACCAGTTCCCATAACGGGAGCGGCACCGGGGAGCTGTTTTTT CATSSHNGSGTGELFF